One and the same sample provided the 6 T cell receptor beta chains below, sequenced in a study of T-cell reconstitution after alpha-beta-depleted transplantation in children. TCRbeta library construction was performed incorporating unique molecular identifiers. TCRdb ran MiXCR on the PCR reads and lists one entry per CDR3 protein. The data contain 480,000 or so distinct CDR3 sequences, over 9.5% of them singletons. The specimen comprised PBMCs, sampled before TCRalphabeta/CD19-depleted stem cell transplant. The origin of the receptors is a child aged 2 to 10 with inherited bone marrow failure, due to receive a stem cell transplant.

This clonotype has a count of ten or more. The V call is TRBV5-6, the J call TRBJ2-7; D is unclear. The CDR3 runs 13 residues. The germline V gene has CDR1 SGHDT and CDR2 YYEEEE. V was pared by 0 bases and J by 2 bases, with 6 bases between. The CDR3 spells CASSLGAAYEQYF. CDR3 bases: TGTGCCAGCAGCTTGGGGGCAGCCTACGAGCAGTACTTC.

This chain links TRBV7-9 with TRBJ1-4, with D maybe TRBD1 (5 bases). With 5 bases removed from V and 8 bases from J, the gap between germline ends came to 12 bases. The germline V gene has CDR1 SEHNR and CDR2 FQNEAQ (reference sequence). This CDR3 has 13 residues. CDR3 residues: CASSRRDAEKLFF. The CDR3 DNA is TGTGCCAGCAGCCGGAGGGACGCGGAAAAACTGTTTTTT.

The chain recombines TRBV24-1 with TRBJ2-1; 7 bases map to TRBD2. The trim removed 4 bases at V and 4 bases at J, leaving 9 bases unmatched. Germline CDR1 is KGHDR and CDR2 is SFDVKD. The CDR3 spans 16 residues. The CDR3 coding sequence is TGTGCCACCAGTGACCCAGGACTAGGTGGATACAATGAGCAGTTCTTC. Its protein product is CATSDPGLGGYNEQFF.

In its sample, this clonotype was seen many times. CDR3 protein: CASSDSTWGQEYEQYF. CDR3 sequence (DNA): TGCGCCAGCAGTGATTCCACCTGGGGACAGGAATACGAGCAGTACTTC. The rearrangement links TRBV10-2 to TRBJ2-7; 8 bases line up with TRBD1. The length of the CDR3 is 16 residues. Germline V gives CDR1 WSHSY, CDR2 SAAADI. Trimming cost V 3 bases and J 4 bases; bases outside gene matches: 11.

This clonotype was seen more than once but under ten times. This CDR3 reads CASSSEPAGGPYEQYF. The CDR3 DNA is TGTGCCAGCAGTTCCGAACCAGCGGGAGGGCCCTACGAGCAGTACTTC. V is TRBV27 and J is TRBJ2-7; 10 bases match TRBD2. J gave up 2 bases and V 4 bases, and 8 bases lay outside the gene matches. The germline V gene encodes CDR1 MNHEY and CDR2 SMNVEV (reference sequence). This CDR3 comprises 16 residues.

This clonotype was observed many times. J is TRBJ1-1 and V is TRBV29-1; TRBD1 is a possible D gene (5 bases). The germline V and J ends were trimmed by 7 bases and 4 bases, with 10 bases remaining between them. This CDR3 region has 11 residues. Germline CDR1 is SQVTM and CDR2 is ANQGSEA. CDR3: CSAGSATEAFF. CDR3 nucleotide sequence: TGCAGCGCAGGGTCCGCCACTGAAGCTTTCTTT.